Each of the 21 T cell receptor beta chains below was sequenced from the same sample in a study of technical replicates of blood from a handful of donors. Method: immunoSEQ multiplex PCR; TCRdb's copy keeps in-frame clones and lacks some. The sample lists about 97,000 clones, 85% to 95% occurring once. Material: T cells isolated from PBMCs. Every receptor here comes from a human donor in good health.

CDR3 DNA sequence: TGTGCCAGCAGCTGGGACAGGGAGGGCTATGGCTACACCTTC. Translated: CASSWDREGYGYTF. The chain uses TRBV11-2 and TRBJ1-2; 9 nucleotides match TRBD1. This CDR3 comprises 14 residues. With V trimmed by 4 bases and J by 4 bases, 4 bases remained unmatched. Germline-derived CDR1 and CDR2 are SGHAT and FQNNGV.

The V call is TRBV5-1, the J call TRBJ2-1, with 8 positions matching TRBD2. The CDR3 consists of 16 residues. Germline V lookup: CDR1 SGHRS, CDR2 YFSETQ. J lost 9 bases, V lost 3 bases, and 14 bases had no gene match. The CDR3, as DNA: TGCGCCAGCAGCTCGACCCCGGGACTAGAAGTCCCTGAGCAGTTCTTC. Protein product: CASSSTPGLEVPEQFF.

The CDR3 spells CASSRTDRTNEKLFF. The DNA for the CDR3 is TGTGCCAGCAGCCGAACGGACAGGACTAATGAAAAACTGTTTTTT. This sequence joins TRBV7-2 and TRBJ1-4; 7 bases align to TRBD1. The ends lost 5 bases at V and 2 bases at J; junction bases unmatched: 5. This CDR3 comprises 15 residues. CDR1 is SGHTA, CDR2 FQGNSA, per germline.

The chain employs TRBV15 and TRBJ1-2; D possibly corresponds to TRBD1 (6 bases). Per germline, CDR1 LNHNV and CDR2 YYDKDF (reference sequence). The CDR3 sequence is 15 residues long. The germline V and J ends were trimmed by 0 bases and 4 bases, with 12 bases remaining between them. The chain's CDR3 is CATSRDRTGSYGYTF. CDR3 sequence (DNA): TGTGCCACCAGCAGAGATAGAACAGGGTCCTATGGCTACACCTTC.

The gene calls are TRBV19 and TRBJ1-5; D remains ambiguous. The CDR3 has 15 residues. Germline V lookup: CDR1 LNHDA, CDR2 SQIVND (reference sequence). Trimming removed 6 bases from V and 0 bases from J, with 12 bases in between. CDR3 nucleotides: TGTGCCAGTAGCGCTTTTACAAATAGCAATCAGCCCCAGCATTTT. Protein sequence: CASSAFTNSNQPQHF.

The chain is built from TRBV10-1 and TRBJ1-6, with TRBD1 as a possible D gene (5 bases). The ends were cut back, 6 bases at V and 11 bases at J, with 14 bases in the middle. Germline V gives CDR1 WNHNN, CDR2 SYGVQD (reference sequence). CDR3 length: 13 amino acids. Here the CDR3 reads CASSPGTGAPLHF. CDR3 sequence (DNA): TGCGCCAGCAGCCCCGGGACGGGAGCACCCCTCCACTTT.

This chain links TRBV7-9 with TRBJ2-7, with 8 bases fitting TRBD2. The V gene end was trimmed by 7 bases and the J gene end by 6 bases; junction bases not matched to a gene: 8. Per germline, CDR1 SEHNR and CDR2 FQNEAQ (reference sequence). The CDR3 has 13 residues. The CDR3 loop is CASTIGGAGEQYF. CDR3 DNA sequence: TGTGCCAGCACAATCGGGGGGGCGGGCGAGCAGTACTTC.

This chain connects TRBV29-1 to TRBJ2-7; D is perhaps TRBD1 (6 bases). This CDR3 contains 15 residues. The germline gives CDR1 SQVTM, CDR2 ANQGSEA. The V end was cut by 1 base, the J end by 0 bases, with 13 bases between. The CDR3 reads CSVEGRGRSSYEQYF. The CDR3 DNA sequence: TGCAGCGTTGAAGGCAGGGGAAGGAGCTCCTACGAGCAGTACTTC.

The rearrangement joins TRBV5-4 to TRBJ2-3, with D unclear. Germline V gene data show CDR1 as SGHNT and CDR2 as YYREEE (reference sequence). The CDR3 sequence is 14 residues long. Trimming cost V 1 base and J 0 bases, with 6 bases left between them. Written as DNA, the CDR3 is TGTGCCAGCAGCTTGTCCCATAGCACAGATACGCAGTATTTT. Protein sequence: CASSLSHSTDTQYF.

The V and J genes are TRBV14 and TRBJ1-5; no firm D call. The germline CDR1 and CDR2 sequences are SGHDN and FVKESK. This CDR3 has 15 amino acids. Trimming stripped 10 bases from V and 6 bases from J, with 22 bases between. The CDR3 DNA is TGTGCCACCACCGGAGCGGGGAGGTACAGTCAGCCCCAGCATTTT. It translates to CATTGAGRYSQPQHF.

This clone was seen just once. The rearrangement links TRBV5-4 to TRBJ2-5, with 7 bases aligning to TRBD2. V lost 7 bases and J lost 3; bases outside the gene matches: 6. CDR1 and CDR2 from the germline V gene are SGHNT and YYREEE (reference sequence). The CDR3 has 13 residues. CDR3 amino acids: CASFGGGEETQYF. Here the CDR3 DNA reads TGTGCCAGCTTCGGGGGAGGGGAAGAGACCCAGTACTTC.

The V call is TRBV2, the J call TRBJ2-7; 7 bases line up with TRBD1. V lost 8 bases to trimming and J lost 0 bases; unmatched junction nucleotides: 7. Germline CDR1 reads SNHLY; CDR2 reads FYNNEI. This CDR3 region has 14 residues. Here the CDR3 reads CASSFTGASYEQYF. In DNA form, the CDR3 reads TGTGCCAGCTCTTTTACAGGGGCCTCCTACGAGCAGTACTTC.

The J gene is TRBJ1-5, the V gene TRBV9; the D is unclear. The CDR3 consists of 14 residues. V dropped 4 bases and J dropped 7 bases, with 15 bases sitting between them. Germline-derived CDR1 and CDR2 are SGDLS and YYNGEE. CDR3 region: CASSPQPARQPQHF. The CDR3 DNA is TGTGCCAGCAGCCCCCAGCCGGCGCGGCAGCCCCAGCATTTT.

The chain uses TRBV4-1 and TRBJ2-7; TRBD2 matches 7 bases. The CDR3 spans 16 residues. The V gene's germline CDR1 is MGHRA and CDR2 YSYEKL. The trim removed 0 bases at V and 0 bases at J, leaving 5 bases unmatched. The CDR3 reads CASSQEGLAASYEQYF. The DNA for the CDR3 is TGCGCCAGCAGCCAAGAAGGGCTAGCGGCCTCCTACGAGCAGTACTTC.

This clone has just one count. The chain combines TRBV7-2 with TRBJ1-2, with TRBD1 as a possible D gene (6 bases). Trimming pared 3 bases from V and 3 bases from J, leaving 11 bases between. The germline V gene has CDR1 SGHTA and CDR2 FQGNSA. This CDR3 contains 14 residues. CDR3 DNA: TGTGCCAGCAGCTTCGGGGGGGCTGACTATGGCTACACCTTC. It is translated as CASSFGGADYGYTF.

The chain couples TRBV29-1 to TRBJ2-5, with 13 positions matching TRBD2. Looked up from germline, CDR1 is SQVTM and CDR2 is ANQGSEA. Trimming removed 7 bases from V and 5 bases from J; junction bases left unmatched: 1. The CDR3 extends over 12 amino acids. CDR3 in DNA: TGCAGCGGGACTAGCGGGAGTGAGACCCAGTACTTC. Translated: CSGTSGSETQYF.

The chain is built from TRBV5-1 and TRBJ2-3, with 7 bases identical to TRBD1. Germline V gene sequence: CDR1 SGHRS, CDR2 YFSETQ. The CDR3 spans 15 residues. Trimming took 4 bases from V and 4 from J; bases not matched to a gene: 9. CDR3 sequence reads: CASSRQGQSADTQYF. Here the CDR3 DNA reads TGCGCCAGCAGCCGGCAGGGACAGAGCGCAGATACGCAGTATTTT.

CDR3 in amino acids: CASRQTYSRQYF. The CDR3 DNA reads TGTGCCAGCAGGCAGACATACTCGAGGCAGTACTTC. The chain is built from TRBV6-8 and TRBJ2-7, with D uncertain. The CDR3 is 12 residues long. Germline values: CDR1 MNHGY, CDR2 SAAAGT. Deletions cut 6 bases from V and 9 bases from J, with 15 bases between.

V usage is TRBV5-8 and J usage is TRBJ2-3; 10 bases map to TRBD2. CDR3 length: 16 amino acids. V shed 4 bases, J shed 6 bases, and the junction held 11 bases outside the gene matches. Germline V lookup: CDR1 SGHTS, CDR2 YDEGEE. The CDR3 loop reads CASSAGVAGGIDTQYF. The CDR3 bases are TGTGCCAGCAGCGCTGGCGTAGCGGGAGGAATTGATACGCAGTATTTT.

The J gene is TRBJ1-2, the V gene TRBV5-6, with D possibly being TRBD1 (6 bases). The CDR3 spans 13 residues. Germline CDR1 and CDR2: SGHDT and YYEEEE. V was shortened by 4 bases and J by 3 bases, with 10 bases between the two germline ends. DNA of the CDR3: TGTGCCAGCAGCCCCAACAGGGACTATGGCTACACCTTC. Amino acids: CASSPNRDYGYTF.

The chain couples TRBV6-1 to TRBJ2-7, with 7 bases that match TRBD1. This CDR3 has 15 residues. Looked up from germline, CDR1 is MNHNS and CDR2 is SASEGT. V trimming: 11 bases; J trimming: 4 bases; junction bases outside the gene matches: 17. CDR3 nucleotide sequence: TGTGCCGTAACCCGGGACAGCGAGATTCGGTACGAGCAGTACTTC. Protein product: CAVTRDSEIRYEQYF.